Listed here is a single T cell receptor beta chain. This clone was detected only a few times. Its antigen remains unidentified. No quality values exist for individual bases; no much larger clone is one base distant. Each donor gave one peripheral blood draw, roughly 0.12 L on average, collected into heparinised tubes. A BD FACSAria II was used to sort naive, central memory, regulatory and stem cell-like memory CD4+ T cells with a panel that included CD45RO, CCR7, CD25, CD127, CD95 and CD27. Every sorted population had a purity above 98%. PBMCs were separated immediately by Lymphoprep density gradient centrifugation and were stained directly, without being cultured. So that batch effects would be minimized, each experiment stained and sorted samples in pairs, pairing one healthy donor with one patient. This sample is drawn from a study of beta chain features in type 1 diabetes (dated by TCRdb to the late 2010s). Regarding the research as a whole: Mean age, gender distribution, total cell number and subset yield did not differ between patients and healthy donors. A total of roughly 100 million sorted cells were examined across all samples, and a strong correlation was observed between cell number per subset and RNA yield. The study compared the TCRB repertoires of sorted circulating CD4+ T cell subsets in recently diagnosed type 1 diabetes patients with those in matched healthy donors. Naive and central memory subsets were obtained from all 28 donors, but regulatory and stem cell-like memory subsets were isolated from only 8 patients and roughly 8 healthy donors.

CDR3 length: 13 amino acids, cysteine to phenylalanine. The CDR3 DNA has 39 bases and is translated from base 1. CDR1 and CDR2 are drawn from the germline V gene: MGHDK, SYGVNS. Trimming leaves V shorter by 6 bases and J shorter by 4 bases, with the junction holding 3 bases beyond the gene matches. Results and caveats for the whole study, not just this receptor: PCR might favor shorter templates, but patient and control samples were amplified and corrected together, so any skew would affect both groups equally. A moderate but significant shortening of TCRB CDR3 length was observed in type 1 diabetes patients in all four CD4+ subsets. Because cDNA was sequenced instead of genomic DNA, highly expressing activated cells could be over-represented, though the groups showed no difference in activation or CD3 levels. Naive, central memory and regulatory TCRB repertoires appeared more similar among patients than among healthy donors. Patients with type 1 diabetes made fewer insertions and deleted more nucleotides at VDJ recombination sites, implying thymic rearrangement abnormalities. Because the HLA sub-analyses included only small numbers of individuals, any influence of HLA type on TCRB rearrangement was left unresolved.

All of the isolated RNA was reverse transcribed with the High Capacity cDNA Reverse Transcription Kit, so expressed TCRB transcripts were sequenced. Deep immunoSEQ sequencing was applied to naive, central memory and regulatory T cell samples, giving an average of about 3.8 million total reads per sample. Sorted cells were lysed in RLT buffer, and RNA was extracted using DNase-treated RNeasy Micro or Mini kits according to cell number. Each cell subset was processed on its own to prevent cross-contamination, while patient and healthy donor samples were processed together. TCRB sequences were amplified from cDNA with the immunoSEQ multiplex PCR, producing 87-bp fragments spanning the CDR3 region. Amplicons were sequenced on the Illumina HiSeq platform. Regarding the original processing steps: Synthetic template baselines were used to correct PCR bias computationally, reads within Hamming distance 2 were collapsed, and singletons that could not be merged were discarded. By aligning reads against IMGT, V, D and J genes, CDR3 length, and insertions or deletions at six rearrangement sites were assigned. Clonotype counts were normalized to sorted cell number within each subset before computing true diversity and Gini coefficients with the tcR R package. The overlap coefficient, calculated on TCRB nucleotide sequences, was used to quantify repertoire sharing. Out-of-frame TCRB sequences from naive cells were analyzed as a proxy for the pre-selection repertoire. TCRdb took over this immuneACCESS table, retaining in-frame rearrangements with V and J assigned. Such tables are incomplete; in checked studies, under half of the missing clones stem from an unresolved V gene, and the remainder is unexplained. For V, J and clone size, that table is used; D and trimming come from the DNA. This sample holds more than 300,000 clones; roughly 12% were observed only once. The biggest ten clones account for roughly 0.0097% of the sample.

The chain uses TRBV25-1 and TRBJ2-1; 7 bases in the middle match TRBD2. The sample comprised naive CD4+ T cells from blood. The cell subset or site label corresponds to: true naive CD4+ T cells. The receptor was derived from a woman aged 18-29 years with type 1 diabetes. The nucleotides read TGTGCCAGCAGAGGACTAGTATACAATGAGCAGTTCTTC. This yields the protein CASRGLVYNEQFF.